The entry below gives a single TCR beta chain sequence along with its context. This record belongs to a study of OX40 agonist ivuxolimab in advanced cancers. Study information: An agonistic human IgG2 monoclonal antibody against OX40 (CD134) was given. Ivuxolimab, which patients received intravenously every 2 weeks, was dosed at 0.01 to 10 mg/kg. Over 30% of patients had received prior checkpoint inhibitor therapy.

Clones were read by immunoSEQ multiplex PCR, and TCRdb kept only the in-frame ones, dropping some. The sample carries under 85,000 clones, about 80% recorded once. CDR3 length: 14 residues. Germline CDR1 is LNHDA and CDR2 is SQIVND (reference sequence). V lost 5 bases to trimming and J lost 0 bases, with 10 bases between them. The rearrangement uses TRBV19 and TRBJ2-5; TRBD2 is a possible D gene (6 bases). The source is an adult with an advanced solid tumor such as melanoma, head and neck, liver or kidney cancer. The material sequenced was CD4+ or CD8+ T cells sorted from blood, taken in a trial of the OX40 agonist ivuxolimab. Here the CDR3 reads CASSLGRYQETQYF. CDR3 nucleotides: TGTGCCAGTAGTCTGGGGAGGTACCAAGAGACCCAGTACTTC.